This TCR beta chain was sequenced in a study of T cells in Graves' hyperthyroidism and ophthalmopathy. Germline V gene sequence: CDR1 MNHEY, CDR2 SVGAGI. Between the trimmed V and J ends, which lost 6 bases and 3 bases, there was a span of 15 bases. This CDR3 has 14 residues. There were TCR beta CDR3 regions amplified from RNA transcripts. The HTBI primer set served for first-round RT-PCR of the TCR CDR3. TCRdb passed the multiplex PCR reads through MiXCR, listing each CDR3 protein once. The table records 500,000 to 600,000 distinct CDR3 sequences, around 45% of them present only once. The sequenced sample was peripheral blood or thyroid tissue (not recorded which). This chain connects TRBV6-5 to TRBJ2-7; D is unclear. The source is an adult woman with Graves' disease, either hyperthyroidism or ophthalmopathy (not recorded which). The DNA for the CDR3 is TGTGCCAGCAGCCCCGCAAACTATGGCTACGAGCAGTACTTC. Translation: CASSPANYGYEQYF.